The next 29 T cell receptor beta chains were all read from a single sample in a study of blood T cell repertoires in COVID-19. Repertoires were generated with immunoSEQ multiplex PCR, while TCRdb's copy carries only in-frame clones and drops some. The table lists tens of thousands of clones, about 91% of them singletons. The sample consisted of peripheral blood. The receptors stem from a man between 60 and 75 years old with active COVID-19.

The chain links TRBV5-1 to TRBJ2-1; D may be TRBD2 (6 bases). Germline V lookup: CDR1 SGHRS, CDR2 YFSETQ. The germline V and J ends were trimmed by 8 bases and 7 bases, with 25 bases remaining between them. This CDR3 spans 16 amino acids. CDR3 DNA sequence: TGCGCCAGGAAAACCGTCTTTCACGGGAGTCAAAATGAGCAGTTCTTC. Translated, it gives CARKTVFHGSQNEQFF.

The V and J genes are TRBV28 and TRBJ1-5; D gene ambiguous. This CDR3 has 14 amino acids. Trimming removed 6 bases from V and 6 bases from J, with 15 bases in between. CDR1 and CDR2 (germline): MDHEN, SYDVKM. In DNA, the CDR3 is TGTGCCAGCAGAAACTCAGGAGGCGGTCAGCCCCAGCATTTT. Its translation is CASRNSGGGQPQHF.

The rearrangement uses TRBV5-4 and TRBJ2-7; 7 nucleotides match TRBD2. This CDR3 has 15 residues. J was trimmed by 1 base and V by 0 bases; bases with no gene match: 4. Germline-derived CDR1 and CDR2 are SGHNT and YYREEE (reference sequence). CDR3 sequence (DNA): TGTGCCAGCAGCTTGGCGGGAGGCCTTTCCTACGAGCAGTACTTC. Its translation is CASSLAGGLSYEQYF.

The chain combines TRBV5-1 with TRBJ1-4; a weak D match, TRBD1 (6 bases). This CDR3 contains 16 residues. Germline CDR1 SGHRS, CDR2 YFSETQ. The germline V and J ends were trimmed by 2 bases and 5 bases, with 16 bases remaining between them. DNA of the CDR3: TGCGCCAGCAGCTTTGGGACAAGTGGACAAAATGAAAAACTGTTTTTT. It encodes CASSFGTSGQNEKLFF.

This clone was recorded once. The V and J genes are TRBV5-6 and TRBJ2-6; 9 positions match TRBD2. Germline values: CDR1 SGHDT, CDR2 YYEEEE. Unmatched junction bases numbered 7, after V lost 0 bases and J lost 0 bases. This CDR3 contains 19 residues. CDR3 nucleotides: TGTGCCAGCAGCTTGGAAAGGACTAGCGCCTACTCTGGGGCCAACGTCCTGACTTTC. As protein: CASSLERTSAYSGANVLTF.

The chain uses TRBV18 and TRBJ2-1; 7 bases fit TRBD2. The CDR3 runs to 16 residues. Germline V gene sequence: CDR1 KGHSH, CDR2 LQKENI. Trimming took 3 bases from V and 5 from J; bases not matched to a gene: 10. CDR3 in amino acids: CASSPRRETRDNEQFF. The CDR3 DNA sequence: TGTGCCAGCTCACCCAGGCGGGAGACTAGGGACAATGAGCAGTTCTTC.

V and J are TRBV21-1 and TRBJ2-2; TRBD2 is the table's D call, not checked against the DNA. TRBV21-1 is classified as a pseudogene. The CDR3 covers 16 residues. The CDR3 is CASSKEGGPNTGELFF. The CDR3, as DNA: TGTGCCAGCAGCAAAGAGGGGGGGCCGAACACCGGGGAGCTGTTTTTT.

This CDR3 reads CASSLLGSGSTYEQYF. DNA for the CDR3: TGTGCCAGCAGCTTATTGGGTAGCGGCTCGACCTACGAGCAGTACTTC. V gene TRBV7-2 combines with J gene TRBJ2-7, with D tentatively TRBD2 (6 bases). This CDR3 region has 16 residues. CDR1 and CDR2 (germline): SGHTA, FQGNSA. The V end lost 2 bases, the J end lost 2 bases, and 16 bases lay between the germline ends.

V and J are TRBV11-2 and TRBJ2-2; possibly TRBD2 for D (6 bases). The CDR3 has 16 residues. V lost 5 bases, J lost 5 bases, and 18 bases lay in between. Germline CDR1 SGHAT, CDR2 FQNNGV. In DNA form, the CDR3 reads TGTGCCAGCAGCAACACTTACGCGGGACGAACCGGGGAGCTGTTTTTT. Its protein product is CASSNTYAGRTGELFF.

J is TRBJ2-2 and V is TRBV5-1; D not certain. The length of the CDR3 is 16 residues. The germline V gene has CDR1 SGHRS and CDR2 YFSETQ. V lost 0 bases and J lost 0, with 9 bases in between. The CDR3 coding sequence is TGCGCCAGCAGCTTGGGTTCGGTACCGAACACCGGGGAGCTGTTTTTT. Protein product: CASSLGSVPNTGELFF.

The rearrangement uses TRBV19 and TRBJ2-7; the D is unclear. CDR3 size: 13 residues. Germline V lookup: CDR1 LNHDA, CDR2 SQIVND (reference sequence). Trimming removed 4 bases from V and 0 bases from J, with 7 bases in between. Here the CDR3 reads CASSTLLSYEQYF. DNA for the CDR3: TGTGCCAGTAGTACCTTACTCTCCTACGAGCAGTACTTC. The full variable domain, with the rest looked up from reference TRBV19 and TRBJ2-7, is DGGITQSPKYLFRKEGQNVTLSCEQNLNHDAMYWYRQDPGQGLRLIYYSQIVNDFQKGDIAEGYSVSREKKESFPLTVTSAQKNPTAFYLCASSTLLSYEQYFGPGTRLTVT.

This chain connects TRBV27 to TRBJ2-4, with TRBD1 identical over 11 bases. CDR3 length equals 15 residues. Losses at the gene ends were 2 bases for V and 7 bases for J; bases not matched to a gene: 4. Germline CDR1 is MNHEY and CDR2 is SMNVEV (reference sequence). The CDR3 DNA sequence: TGTGCCAGCAGTTTAAAGGGACAGGGGGGGAACATTCAGTACTTC. It is translated as CASSLKGQGGNIQYF.

The chain joins TRBV28 to TRBJ2-3; 9 bases are shared with TRBD2. CDR1 is MDHEN, CDR2 SYDVKM, per germline. There are 17 residues in the CDR3. V lost 4 bases to trimming and J lost 7 bases; unmatched junction nucleotides: 15. The CDR3 sequence: CASSSAGGREIIHTQYF. CDR3 DNA sequence: TGTGCCAGCAGTTCCGCGGGGGGGCGGGAGATTATTCATACGCAGTATTTT.

The V gene is TRBV3-1 (or the pseudogene TRBV3-2), the J gene TRBJ2-3; unclear D gene. Trimming stripped 6 bases from V and 0 bases from J, with 4 bases between. The CDR3 length is 12 residues. Looked up from germline, CDR1 is LGHDT and CDR2 is YNNKEL (reference sequence). This CDR3 reads CASRASTDTQYF. CDR3 bases: TGTGCCAGCAGGGCTAGCACAGATACGCAGTATTTT.

The genes are TRBV10-3 and TRBJ2-3, with 8 positions matching TRBD1. Per the germline V gene, CDR1 is ENHRY and CDR2 is SYGVKD. This CDR3 contains 16 residues. J gave up 5 bases and V 0 bases, and 7 bases lay outside the gene matches. The CDR3 sequence: CAISESRQGARDTQYF. CDR3 nucleotide sequence: TGTGCCATCAGTGAGTCGCGGCAGGGGGCAAGAGATACGCAGTATTTT.

The chain combines TRBV28 with TRBJ2-5, with a possible D match to TRBD1 (6 bases). Per germline, CDR1 MDHEN and CDR2 SYDVKM. The length of the CDR3 is 15 residues. The ends were cut back, 4 bases at V and 0 bases at J, with 12 bases in the middle. The CDR3 reads CASSSGALYQETQYF. DNA of the CDR3: TGTGCCAGCAGTTCAGGGGCATTGTACCAAGAGACCCAGTACTTC. Together with reference TRBV28 and TRBJ2-5, the CDR3 gives the full variable domain: DVKVTQSSRYLVKRTGEKVFLECVQDMDHENMFWYRQDPGLGLRLIYFSYDVKMKEKGDIPEGYSVSREKKERFSLILESASTNQTSMYLCASSSGALYQETQYFGPGTRLLVL.

The table lists this clone with a count of one. The gene calls are TRBV6-1 and TRBJ2-3; D is perhaps TRBD1 (6 bases). The V gene lost 5 bases and the J gene lost 4 bases, with 7 bases spanning the gap. The germline V gene encodes CDR1 MNHNS and CDR2 SASEGT. The CDR3 sequence is 12 residues long. Written as DNA, the CDR3 is TGTGCCAGCAGTCAGGGGTCAGATACGCAGTATTTT. Translating it yields CASSQGSDTQYF.

V is TRBV28 and J is TRBJ2-1; TRBD2 matches at 13 bases. This CDR3 spans 15 amino acids. CDR1 MDHEN and CDR2 SYDVKM come from the germline V gene. J was trimmed by 12 bases and V by 7 bases; bases with no gene match: 12. The CDR3 is CASMLGLAGINGQFF. The CDR3 nucleotides read TGTGCCAGCATGTTGGGACTAGCGGGAATTAACGGGCAGTTCTTC.

This clone has more than one count but fewer than ten. V and J are TRBV7-8 and TRBJ2-2, with D unresolved. The CDR3 is 13 amino acids. Per germline, CDR1 SGHVS and CDR2 FQNEAQ. The V end lost 1 base, the J end lost 6 bases, and 6 bases lay between the germline ends. The CDR3 DNA follows: TGTGCCAGCAGCTTAGAGGCGGCCGGGGAGCTGTTTTTT. Translation: CASSLEAAGELFF. Supplemented by reference TRBV7-8 and TRBJ2-2, the full variable domain reads GAGVSQSPRYKVAKRGQDVALRCDPISGHVSLFWYQQALGQGPEFLTYFQNEAQLDKSGLPSDRFFAERPEGSVSTLKIQRTQQEDSAVYLCASSLEAAGELFFGEGSRLTVL.

For the CDR3, the DNA is TGTGCCAGCAGCCCAACAGGGGGCTTTGGAAACACCATATATTTT. It codes for CASSPTGGFGNTIYF. The J gene is TRBJ1-3, the V gene TRBV7-2; 9 bases match TRBD1. Per germline, CDR1 SGHTA and CDR2 FQGNSA. Trimming took 5 bases from V and 3 from J; bases not matched to a gene: 5. The CDR3 loop spans 15 amino acids.

This chain joins TRBV28 and TRBJ2-3; 8 bases line up with TRBD2. V shed 7 bases and J 2 bases; nucleotides not matched to a gene: 8. CDR1 and CDR2 (germline): MDHEN, SYDVKM. The length of the CDR3 is 15 residues. This chain's CDR3 is CASNPSGLHTDTQYF. The CDR3, as DNA: TGTGCCAGCAATCCTAGCGGGCTCCACACAGATACGCAGTATTTT.

V usage is TRBV29-1 and J usage is TRBJ2-3; weak D call: TRBD2 (6 bases). Germline V gives CDR1 SQVTM, CDR2 ANQGSEA. V was shortened by 7 bases and J by 6 bases, with 14 bases between the two germline ends. The CDR3 sequence is 12 residues long. Here the CDR3 DNA reads TGCAGCGCGGAGGGTCTAGCTGATACGCAGTATTTT. Encoded protein: CSAEGLADTQYF.

This clone was observed once. The chain recombines TRBV10-3 with TRBJ2-1; no definite D call. Per the germline V gene, CDR1 is ENHRY and CDR2 is SYGVKD. The CDR3 totals 11 residues. Deletions cut 10 bases from V and 5 bases from J, with 9 bases between. This chain's CDR3 is CATTAHNEQFF. Written as DNA, the CDR3 is TGTGCCACCACCGCGCACAATGAGCAGTTCTTC.

The rearrangement joins TRBV28 to TRBJ1-6; D might be TRBD1 (5 bases). Germline V CDR1 and CDR2: MDHEN, SYDVKM. V lost 4 bases, J lost 7 bases, and 14 bases lay in between. This CDR3 is 15 amino acids long. CDR3 sequence (DNA): TGTGCCAGCAGTTCTCCGACAGCTTTGAATTCACCCCTCCACTTT. Amino acid sequence: CASSSPTALNSPLHF. The full variable domain, rest sourced from reference TRBV28 and TRBJ1-6, is DVKVTQSSRYLVKRTGEKVFLECVQDMDHENMFWYRQDPGLGLRLIYFSYDVKMKEKGDIPEGYSVSREKKERFSLILESASTNQTSMYLCASSSPTALNSPLHFGNGTRLTVT.

This chain joins TRBV7-9 and TRBJ1-5; 7 positions match TRBD1. The germline V gene has CDR1 SEHNR and CDR2 FQNEAQ (reference sequence). The CDR3 is made up of 16 amino acids. V shed 5 bases and J 4 bases; nucleotides not matched to a gene: 11. CDR3 sequence: CASSTDRQGWNQPQHF. DNA of the CDR3: TGTGCCAGCAGCACCGACCGACAGGGCTGGAATCAGCCCCAGCATTTT.

The chain uses TRBV28 and TRBJ2-7; 8 bases match TRBD2. The germline V gene encodes CDR1 MDHEN and CDR2 SYDVKM. The CDR3 extends over 15 amino acids. The trim removed 4 bases at V and 5 bases at J, leaving 10 bases unmatched. CDR3 region: CASSSPQAGADEQYF. CDR3 nucleotides: TGTGCCAGCAGTTCCCCCCAAGCGGGAGCCGACGAGCAGTACTTC.

The chain recombines TRBV10-3 with TRBJ2-5, with D tentatively TRBD1 (6 bases). Germline V gene data show CDR1 as ENHRY and CDR2 as SYGVKD. V gave up 4 bases and J gave up 10 bases, with 19 bases separating them. The CDR3 consists of 14 residues. Here the CDR3 DNA reads TGTGCCATCAGTGGGGGAGAAGCTTTGGGACACCAGTACTTC. The encoded protein is CAISGGEALGHQYF.

The chain recombines TRBV5-1 with TRBJ2-2; 12 bases are shared with TRBD2. The CDR3 length is 15 residues. Germline trimming cut 5 bases from V and 3 bases from J; bases unmatched to any gene: 2. Germline V lookup: CDR1 SGHRS, CDR2 YFSETQ. The chain's CDR3 is CASRTSGSDTGELFF. The CDR3 bases are TGCGCCAGCAGGACTAGCGGGAGCGACACCGGGGAGCTGTTTTTT.

The chain combines TRBV11-2 with TRBJ2-7, with 9 bases identical to TRBD1. V was clipped by 2 bases and J by 7 bases; unmatched bases: 9. The germline CDR1 and CDR2 sequences are SGHAT and FQNNGV. The CDR3 is made up of 15 amino acids. As DNA, the CDR3 is TGTGCCAGCAGCTTATGGGGGACAGGGCTTGGTGAGCAGTACTTC. This translates into CASSLWGTGLGEQYF.